A single sample gave rise to the 28 T cell receptor beta chains below, sequenced in a study of cytomegalovirus exposure and HLA in healthy donors. The primer mix had 60 Vbeta and 13 Jbeta primers. Using immunoSEQ multiplex PCR, the repertoire was profiled, and TCRdb retains in-frame clones only, with some absent. The sample consists of fewer than 110,000 clones, around four fifths of them appearing once. Sequences were obtained from PBMCs. The source of these receptors is a man between 35 and 55 years old in good health and CMV-seronegative.

V and J are TRBV7-9 and TRBJ2-1; 8 bases fit TRBD2. Germline CDR1 and CDR2: SEHNR and FQNEAQ (reference sequence). V trimming: 5 bases; J trimming: 5 bases; junction bases outside the gene matches: 5. CDR3 length equals 14 residues. DNA for the CDR3: TGTGCCAGCAGCCAAGCGGGGGCTCACAATGAGCAGTTCTTC. Protein sequence: CASSQAGAHNEQFF.

This clone has a single count. This sequence joins TRBV7-8 and TRBJ1-1; possibly TRBD1 for D (5 bases). V gave up 5 bases and J gave up 3 bases, with 19 bases separating them. Germline-derived CDR1 and CDR2 are SGHVS and FQNEAQ. CDR3 length: 16 amino acids. The CDR3 bases are TGTGCCAGCAGCCTACAGGCAAAGTCCCAGCACACTGAAGCTTTCTTT. The encoded protein is CASSLQAKSQHTEAFF.

This sequence joins TRBV27 and TRBJ1-5; 8 nucleotides align to TRBD1. Germline V gives CDR1 MNHEY, CDR2 SMNVEV (reference sequence). The V and J ends lost 7 bases and 0 bases, in that order; junction bases with no gene match: 5. The CDR3 contains 15 residues. In DNA form, the CDR3 reads TGTGCCAGCAAGGACAGGGCTTATAGCAATCAGCCCCAGCATTTT. Translation: CASKDRAYSNQPQHF.

The V and J genes are TRBV23-1 and TRBJ1-5; D remains ambiguous. TRBV23-1 is reported as an ORF; its role is uncertain. The CDR3 totals 13 residues. V shed 4 bases and J shed 11 bases, with 15 bases lying between them. The CDR3 is CASSRARQSAQHF. In DNA form, the CDR3 reads TGCGCCAGCAGTCGGGCCAGACAATCAGCCCAGCATTTT.

The chain links TRBV19 to TRBJ2-3, with a possible D match to TRBD2 (7 bases). Germline V lookup: CDR1 LNHDA, CDR2 SQIVND (reference sequence). The CDR3 has 17 amino acids. Trimming removed 4 bases at V and 4 bases at J, with 21 bases between. In DNA form, the CDR3 reads TGTGCCAGTAGTAAAAATTGGGGGGGGCGGGTCGCAGATACGCAGTATTTT. Translating it yields CASSKNWGGRVADTQYF.

The J gene is TRBJ2-1, the V gene TRBV5-4, with D possibly matching TRBD2 (7 bases). V was shortened by 0 bases and J by 3 bases, with 13 bases between the two germline ends. Germline CDR1 is SGHNT and CDR2 is YYREEE (reference sequence). The length of the CDR3 is 16 residues. The CDR3 DNA reads TGTGCCAGCAGCTTGGTCTCCGGGGGGCTCTACAATGAGCAGTTCTTC. It specifies CASSLVSGGLYNEQFF.

The V call is TRBV29-1, the J call TRBJ2-2; no definite D call. Deletions cut 7 bases from V and 0 bases from J, with 18 bases between. CDR3 size: 16 residues. The V gene's germline CDR1 is SQVTM and CDR2 ANQGSEA. This chain's CDR3 is CSAAQRGVANTGELFF. CDR3 nucleotides: TGCAGCGCCGCCCAAAGAGGAGTCGCGAACACCGGGGAGCTGTTTTTT.

The chain joins TRBV30 to TRBJ1-2, with D unresolved. Germline CDR1 and CDR2: GTSNPN and SVGIG (reference sequence). This CDR3 is built from 17 residues. The V end was cut by 5 bases, the J end by 0 bases, with 22 bases between. The CDR3 nucleotides are TGTGCCTGGGAGCGGGGAGGATCGACCGCCTCTAACTATGGCTACACCTTC. This gives the protein CAWERGGSTASNYGYTF.

The chain joins TRBV19 to TRBJ1-2; 7 positions agree with TRBD1. CDR3 length: 16 residues. Germline trimming cut 8 bases from V and 4 bases from J; bases unmatched to any gene: 16. Germline-derived CDR1 and CDR2 are LNHDA and SQIVND (reference sequence). CDR3 in DNA: TGTGCCAGTGTTCCGATCACCGGGACAGCTTTCTATGGCTACACCTTC. Translating gives CASVPITGTAFYGYTF.

The chain uses TRBV9 and TRBJ1-2; 8 bases map to TRBD1. V was pared by 1 base and J by 5 bases, with 7 bases of the junction left unmatched. CDR3 size: 15 residues. Germline V gives CDR1 SGDLS, CDR2 YYNGEE. DNA of the CDR3: TGTGCCAGCAGCGTACCGGACAGGGAGCGGTATGGCTACACCTTC. It codes for CASSVPDRERYGYTF.

To note about this clone: Sequence at one end of the junction differs from germline and may be a read error. In the same sample, other DNA sequences code for this CDR3. J is TRBJ2-7 and V is TRBV7-9, with D tentatively TRBD2 (5 bases). This CDR3 is 12 amino acids long. CDR1 and CDR2 from the germline V gene are SEHNR and FQNEAQ (reference sequence). DNA for the CDR3: TGTTCCAGCAGCTTAGACTACCGCGAGCAGTACTTC. Its protein product is CSSSLDYREQYF.

This chain links TRBV5-6 with TRBJ2-5, with TRBD2 matching over 8 bases. Looked up from germline, CDR1 is SGHDT and CDR2 is YYEEEE. V was pared by 6 bases and J by 2 bases, with 9 bases of the junction left unmatched. There are 15 residues in the CDR3. The CDR3 here is CASNPAGGQQETQYF. Here the CDR3 DNA reads TGTGCCAGCAACCCGGCGGGGGGCCAGCAAGAGACCCAGTACTTC.

A few counts support this clone. The J gene is TRBJ2-1, the V gene TRBV4-1, with TRBD2 matching over 9 bases. The germline CDR1 and CDR2 sequences are MGHRA and YSYEKL. The CDR3 totals 15 residues. Germline trimming cut 3 bases from V and 7 bases from J; bases unmatched to any gene: 7. DNA of the CDR3: TGCGCCAGCAGCCAGACGGGACTAGCAGGTAATGAGCAGTTCTTC. Translated: CASSQTGLAGNEQFF.

This chain connects TRBV11-2 to TRBJ2-5, with D possibly being TRBD2 (6 bases). CDR3 length: 17 amino acids. Per germline, CDR1 SGHAT and CDR2 FQNNGV. V lost 3 bases, J lost 5 bases, and 22 bases lay in between. This CDR3 reads CASSFHPPGVLPETQYF. Here the CDR3 DNA reads TGTGCCAGCAGCTTTCACCCCCCGGGGGTCCTCCCTGAGACCCAGTACTTC.

The CDR3 coding sequence is TGTGCTAGTGGTACTTACACGGGAGTGCAGCCCCAGCATTTT. Translated, it gives CASGTYTGVQPQHF. This chain connects TRBV12-5 to TRBJ1-5; D is unclear. Trimming removed 5 bases from V and 7 bases from J, with 15 bases in between. The CDR3 has 14 residues. Germline V gene data show CDR1 as LGHNT and CDR2 as FRNRAP.

The chain uses TRBV7-2 and TRBJ2-3; TRBD1 matches 8 bases. V lost 2 bases, J lost 5 bases, and 6 bases stayed unmatched. Germline-derived CDR1 and CDR2 are SGHTA and FQGNSA. The CDR3 is made up of 15 amino acids. As DNA, the CDR3 is TGTGCCAGCAGCTTAAATTTACAGGGGGTAGATACGCAGTATTTT. Its protein is CASSLNLQGVDTQYF.

V and J are TRBV28 and TRBJ2-7; TRBD2 aligns across 8 bases. This CDR3 spans 16 amino acids. The V gene's germline CDR1 is MDHEN and CDR2 SYDVKM. V gave up 6 bases and J gave up 4 bases; unmatched junction bases: 14. CDR3 nucleotide sequence: TGTGCCAGCAGCGAATCCGGGGGGGCCGTTTTGTACGAGCAGTACGTC. It codes for CASSESGGAVLYEQYV.

This rearrangement joins TRBV5-3 to TRBJ1-5; TRBD1 agrees at 10 bases. TRBV5-3 is treated as an ORF (open reading frame) with a function not yet certain. This CDR3 comprises 16 residues. J lost 4 bases, V lost 1 base, and 5 bases had no gene match. The CDR3 coding sequence is TGTGCCAGAAGCTTGCGGTCGGACAGGGGGAATCAGCCCCAGCATTTT. Its protein is CARSLRSDRGNQPQHF.

This chain joins TRBV5-1 and TRBJ1-6; possibly TRBD1 for D (5 bases). V lost 4 bases and J lost 6, with 17 bases in between. Germline V gene sequence: CDR1 SGHRS, CDR2 YFSETQ. The CDR3 is made up of 16 amino acids. The DNA for the CDR3 is TGCGCCAGCAGCCGGGGGGTGGCAGAAATTAATTCACCCCTCCACTTT. Translation gives CASSRGVAEINSPLHF. Using reference TRBV5-1 and TRBJ1-6 for the parts outside the CDR3, the full variable domain is KAGVTQTPRYLIKTRGQQVTLSCSPISGHRSVSWYQQTPGQGLQFLFEYFSETQRNKGNFPGRFSGRQFSNSRSEMNVSTLELGDSALYLCASSRGVAEINSPLHFGNGTRLTVT.

The genes are TRBV7-3 and TRBJ2-7, with 11 bases lining up with TRBD1. The CDR3 has 17 amino acids. Germline values: CDR1 SGHTA, CDR2 FQGTGA. V lost 3 bases and J lost 3; bases outside the gene matches: 10. In DNA form, the CDR3 reads TGTGCCAGCAGCTTGGGTAGGACAGGGGGCCGATTCTACGAGCAGTACTTC. Residues: CASSLGRTGGRFYEQYF. The full variable domain, rest sourced from reference TRBV7-3 and TRBJ2-7, is GAGVSQTPSNKVTEKGKYVELRCDPISGHTALYWYRQSLGQGPEFLIYFQGTGAADDSGLPNDRFFAVRPEGSVSTLKIQRTERGDSAVYLCASSLGRTGGRFYEQYFGPGTRLTVT.

The chain has TRBV6-1 and TRBJ1-1; D is unresolved. Germline CDR1 is MNHNS and CDR2 is SASEGT. The CDR3 sequence is 12 residues long. V shed 6 bases and J shed 4 bases, with 9 bases lying between them. The CDR3 reads CASRGSFTEAFF. The DNA of the CDR3 is TGTGCCAGCAGGGGGAGTTTCACTGAAGCTTTCTTT.

This clone was detected a few times. The gene calls are TRBV19 and TRBJ1-5, with a weak D call TRBD1 (5 bases). The CDR3 loop spans 12 amino acids. Trimming left V 6 bases short and J 4 bases short, with 7 bases between. Germline V gene data show CDR1 as LNHDA and CDR2 as SQIVND (reference sequence). The CDR3 nucleotides read TGTGCCAGTAGAGGGGATAATCAGCCCCAGCATTTT. Translation: CASRGDNQPQHF.

The chain recombines TRBV5-6 with TRBJ2-5; no reliable D call. This CDR3 is 13 amino acids long. With 1 base removed from V and 0 bases from J, the gap between germline ends came to 4 bases. Germline CDR1 reads SGHDT; CDR2 reads YYEEEE. This CDR3 reads CASSLTYQETQYF. In DNA, the CDR3 is TGTGCCAGCAGCTTGACATACCAAGAGACCCAGTACTTC. Drawing the rest from reference TRBV5-6 and TRBJ2-5, the complete variable domain is DAGVTQSPTHLIKTRGQQVTLRCSPKSGHDTVSWYQQALGQGPQFIFQYYEEEERQRGNFPDRFSGHQFPNYSSELNVNALLLGDSALYLCASSLTYQETQYFGPGTRLLVL.

The chain recombines TRBV4-1 with TRBJ2-5; 12 nucleotides agree with TRBD2. The DNA end is more similar to TRBJ2-7, so the J call may be wrong. The CDR3 loop spans 17 amino acids. CDR1 and CDR2 (germline): MGHRA, YSYEKL. The CDR3 coding sequence is TGCGCCAGCAGCCAAGATTTCCTAGCGGGGGGGCTTGGCGAGCAGTACTTC. It encodes CASSQDFLAGGLGEQYF.

This clone was found a few times. The chain joins TRBV6-5 to TRBJ2-5, with D maybe TRBD1 (6 bases). Trimming cost V 6 bases and J 5 bases, with 19 bases left between them. The CDR3 length is 15 residues. The germline V gene has CDR1 MNHEY and CDR2 SVGAGI. DNA for the CDR3: TGTGCCAGCAGCTTCAGGGTAGGGGGTAAGGAGACCCAGTACTTC. Its protein is CASSFRVGGKETQYF.

The J gene is TRBJ1-5, the V gene TRBV19; D is unresolved. The ends were cut back, 6 bases at V and 4 bases at J, with 10 bases in the middle. Germline CDR1 and CDR2: LNHDA and SQIVND (reference sequence). The CDR3 loop spans 13 amino acids. In DNA form, the CDR3 reads TGTGCCAGTAGGTGGGCGGGGAATCAGCCCCAGCATTTT. This encodes CASRWAGNQPQHF. The complete variable domain, with remaining parts taken from reference TRBV19 and TRBJ1-5, reads DGGITQSPKYLFRKEGQNVTLSCEQNLNHDAMYWYRQDPGQGLRLIYYSQIVNDFQKGDIAEGYSVSREKKESFPLTVTSAQKNPTAFYLCASRWAGNQPQHFGDGTRLSIL.

The chain combines TRBV6-5 with TRBJ1-2, with TRBD1 identical over 10 bases. This CDR3 spans 13 amino acids. V dropped 6 bases and J dropped 9; count of bases not matched to a gene: 7. Germline V lookup: CDR1 MNHEY, CDR2 SVGAGI. CDR3 in DNA: TGTGCCAGCAGACAGACAGGGGGCAGAAGCTACACCTTC. It codes for CASRQTGGRSYTF.

The chain employs TRBV6-5 and TRBJ1-4, with D uncertain. Per germline, CDR1 MNHEY and CDR2 SVGAGI. The CDR3 totals 15 residues. Trimming stripped 0 bases from V and 3 bases from J, with 8 bases between. CDR3 loop: CASSYSYSSNEKLFF. The DNA of the CDR3 is TGTGCCAGCAGTTACTCCTACAGCTCTAATGAAAAACTGTTTTTT.